One T cell receptor beta chain is described in this entry. Antigen: not known. These data originate in a study of T-cell memory formation after mild COVID-19. TCRdb reanalysed the 5' RACE reads using MiXCR and keeps one entry per CDR3 protein. The table shows roughly 110,000 distinct CDR3 sequences, with over 15% occurring only once. V was trimmed by 0 bases and J by 5 bases, leaving 11 bases between them. This CDR3 region has 15 residues. The germline CDR1 and CDR2 sequences are MGHRA and YSYEKL. Points from the study as a whole: Largely, contracting CD4+ clones fell within CM and EM, and contracting CD8+ clones within EMRA.

The sequence was collected from an adult woman who had mild COVID-19 (a few samples of this study predate the infection). Cell type and time point are not known. The gene calls are TRBV4-1 and TRBJ1-5, with D hard to call. The source material was PBMCs or a T cell subset sorted from them (not recorded which). CDR3 sequence (DNA): TGCGCCAGCAGCCAAGATCTCGGGGTCTATCAGCCCCAGCATTTT. It translates to CASSQDLGVYQPQHF.